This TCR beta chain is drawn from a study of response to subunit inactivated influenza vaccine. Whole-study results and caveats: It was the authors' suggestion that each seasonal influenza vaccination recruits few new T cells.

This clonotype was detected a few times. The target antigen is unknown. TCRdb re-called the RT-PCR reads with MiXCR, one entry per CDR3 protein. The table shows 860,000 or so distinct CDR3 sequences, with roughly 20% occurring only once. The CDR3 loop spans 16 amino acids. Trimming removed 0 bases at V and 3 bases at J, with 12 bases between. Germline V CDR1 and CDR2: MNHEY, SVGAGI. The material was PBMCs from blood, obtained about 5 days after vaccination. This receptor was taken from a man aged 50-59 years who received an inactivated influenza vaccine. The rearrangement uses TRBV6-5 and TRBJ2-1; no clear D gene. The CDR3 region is CASSYSFGPDYNEQFF. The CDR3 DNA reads TGTGCCAGCAGTTACTCGTTCGGGCCAGACTACAATGAGCAGTTCTTC.